This TCR beta chain was profiled in a study of OX40 agonist ivuxolimab in advanced cancers. Enrollment shut out patients with autoimmune disease history or systemic immunosuppression. The CDR3 length is 13 residues. Per germline, CDR1 SGHTA and CDR2 FQGTGA. The germline V and J ends were trimmed by 6 bases and 6 bases, with 12 bases remaining between them. Some clones are missing from TCRdb's copy, which holds only in-frame ones; the method was immunoSEQ multiplex PCR. The sample lists fewer than 110,000 clones, around 90% seen once, with 1% to 1.5% in the top ten. The sequence derives from an adult with an advanced solid tumor such as melanoma, head and neck, liver or kidney cancer. The input for sequencing was CD4+ or CD8+ T cells sorted from blood, taken in a trial of the OX40 agonist ivuxolimab. V gene TRBV7-3 combines with J gene TRBJ2-1; the D gene is possibly TRBD2 (6 bases). The CDR3 region is CASSPSGVNEQFF. CDR3 DNA: TGTGCCAGCAGTCCCTCGGGAGTCAATGAGCAGTTCTTC.